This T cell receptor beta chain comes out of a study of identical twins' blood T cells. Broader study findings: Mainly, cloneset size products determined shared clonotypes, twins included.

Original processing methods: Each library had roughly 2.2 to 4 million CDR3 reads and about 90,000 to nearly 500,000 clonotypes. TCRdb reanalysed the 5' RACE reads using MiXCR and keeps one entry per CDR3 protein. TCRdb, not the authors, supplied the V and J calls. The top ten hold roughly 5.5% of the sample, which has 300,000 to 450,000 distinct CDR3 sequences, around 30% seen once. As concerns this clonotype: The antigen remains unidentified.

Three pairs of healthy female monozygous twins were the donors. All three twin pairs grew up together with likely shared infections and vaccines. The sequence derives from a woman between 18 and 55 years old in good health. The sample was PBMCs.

The CDR3 DNA reads as TGTGCCAGCAGCTTAGCGTGGGCCACCGGATACGAGCAGTACTTC. Translation gives CASSLAWATGYEQYF. The rearrangement links TRBV7-2 to TRBJ2-7, with D hard to call. This CDR3 is 15 amino acids long. Trimming took off 0 bases at V and 4 bases at J, with 13 bases between the two ends. Per germline, CDR1 SGHTA and CDR2 FQGNSA.